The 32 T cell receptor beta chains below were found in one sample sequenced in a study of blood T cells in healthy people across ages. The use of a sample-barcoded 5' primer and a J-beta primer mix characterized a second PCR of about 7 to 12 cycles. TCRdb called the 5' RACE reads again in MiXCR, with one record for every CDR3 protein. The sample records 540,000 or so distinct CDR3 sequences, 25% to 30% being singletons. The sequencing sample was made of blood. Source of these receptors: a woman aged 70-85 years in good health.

The CDR3 region has the DNA TGCGCCAGCAGCCAAGAGGGAAGGGGCCATAATGAAAAACTGTTTTTT. Residues: CASSQEGRGHNEKLFF. V gene TRBV4-3 combines with J gene TRBJ1-4, with a tentative D call TRBD1 (5 bases). The CDR3 covers 16 residues. Germline V gene data show CDR1 as LGHNA and CDR2 as YSLEER. Deletions cut 0 bases from V and 4 bases from J, with 12 bases between.

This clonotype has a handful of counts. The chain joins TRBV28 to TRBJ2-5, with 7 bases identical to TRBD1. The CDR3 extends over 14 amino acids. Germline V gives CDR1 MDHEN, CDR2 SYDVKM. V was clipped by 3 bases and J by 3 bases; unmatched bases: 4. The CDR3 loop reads CASSFPGQKETQYF. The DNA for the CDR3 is TGTGCCAGCAGTTTTCCGGGACAGAAAGAGACCCAGTACTTC.

The CDR3 here is CASSRGEGVNTEAFF. CDR3 DNA: TGCGCCAGCAGCCGCGGAGAGGGCGTAAACACTGAAGCTTTCTTT. The chain combines TRBV4-1 with TRBJ1-1; D gene unclear. The CDR3 spans 15 residues. V dropped 4 bases and J dropped 2 bases, with 14 bases sitting between them. Germline CDR1 MGHRA, CDR2 YSYEKL.

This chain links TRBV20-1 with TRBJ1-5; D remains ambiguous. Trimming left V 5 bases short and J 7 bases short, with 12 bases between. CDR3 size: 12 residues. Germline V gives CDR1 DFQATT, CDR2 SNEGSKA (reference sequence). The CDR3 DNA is TGCAGTGCTGCCCCGGGGAGGCAGCCCCAGCATTTT. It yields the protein CSAAPGRQPQHF.

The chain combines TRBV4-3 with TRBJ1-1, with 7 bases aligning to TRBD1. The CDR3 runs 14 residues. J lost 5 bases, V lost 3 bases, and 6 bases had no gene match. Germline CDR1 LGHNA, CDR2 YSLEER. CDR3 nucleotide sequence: TGCGCCAGCAGCCACAGGGGCAGGGGGACTGAAGCTTTCTTT. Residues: CASSHRGRGTEAFF.

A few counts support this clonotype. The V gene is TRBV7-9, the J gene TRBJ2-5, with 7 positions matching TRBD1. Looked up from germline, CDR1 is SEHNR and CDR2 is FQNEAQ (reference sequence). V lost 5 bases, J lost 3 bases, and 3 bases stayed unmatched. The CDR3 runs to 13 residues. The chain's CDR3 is CASSRGQKETQYF. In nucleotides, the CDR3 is TGTGCCAGCAGCCGGGGACAGAAAGAGACCCAGTACTTC.

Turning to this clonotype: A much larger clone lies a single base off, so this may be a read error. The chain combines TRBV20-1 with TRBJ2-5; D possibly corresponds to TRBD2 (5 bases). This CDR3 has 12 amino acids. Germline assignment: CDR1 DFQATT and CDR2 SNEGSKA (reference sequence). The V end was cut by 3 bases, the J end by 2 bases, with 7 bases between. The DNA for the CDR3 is TGCAGTGCTAGGGGAGAGCAAGAGACCCAGTACTTC. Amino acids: CSARGEQETQYF.

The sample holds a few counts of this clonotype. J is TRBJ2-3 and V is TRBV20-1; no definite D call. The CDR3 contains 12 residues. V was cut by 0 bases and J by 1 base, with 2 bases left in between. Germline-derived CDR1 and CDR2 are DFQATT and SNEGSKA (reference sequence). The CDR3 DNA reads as TGCAGTGCTAGAGAAGGCACAGATACGCAGTATTTT. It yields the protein CSAREGTDTQYF.

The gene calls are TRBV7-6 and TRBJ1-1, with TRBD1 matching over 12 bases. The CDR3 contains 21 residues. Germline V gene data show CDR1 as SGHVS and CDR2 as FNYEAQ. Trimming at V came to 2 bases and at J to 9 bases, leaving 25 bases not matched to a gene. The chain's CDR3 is CASSLPFRLAPGQGAREKAFF. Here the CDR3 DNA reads TGTGCCAGCAGCTTACCTTTTCGATTAGCCCCGGGACAGGGGGCGCGAGAGAAAGCTTTCTTT.

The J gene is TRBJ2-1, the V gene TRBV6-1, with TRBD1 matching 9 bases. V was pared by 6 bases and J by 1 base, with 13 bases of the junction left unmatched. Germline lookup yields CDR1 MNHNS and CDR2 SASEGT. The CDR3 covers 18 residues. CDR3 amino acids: CASRGRQGVSYSYNEQFF. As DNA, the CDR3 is TGTGCCAGCAGGGGAAGACAGGGGGTTTCTTATTCCTACAATGAGCAGTTCTTC.

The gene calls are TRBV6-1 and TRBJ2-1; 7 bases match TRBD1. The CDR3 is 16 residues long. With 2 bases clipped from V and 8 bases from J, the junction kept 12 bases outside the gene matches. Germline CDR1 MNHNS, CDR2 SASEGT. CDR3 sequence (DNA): TGTGCCAGCAGTGAAAACGGGGCAGGGGGAAGAGATGAGCAGTTCTTC. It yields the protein CASSENGAGGRDEQFF.

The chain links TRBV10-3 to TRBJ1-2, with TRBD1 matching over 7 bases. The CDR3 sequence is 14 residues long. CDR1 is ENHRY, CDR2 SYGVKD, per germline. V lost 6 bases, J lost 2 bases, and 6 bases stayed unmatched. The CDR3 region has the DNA TGTGCCATCAGGACCCCGGGACAGAACTATGGCTACACCTTC. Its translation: CAIRTPGQNYGYTF.

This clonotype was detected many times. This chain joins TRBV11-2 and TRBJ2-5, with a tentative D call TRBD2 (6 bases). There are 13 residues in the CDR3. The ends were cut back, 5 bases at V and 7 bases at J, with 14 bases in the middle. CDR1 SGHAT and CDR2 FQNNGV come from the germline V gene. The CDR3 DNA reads TGTGCCAGCAGCGAAGCGGGCCCCGGGACCCAGTACTTC. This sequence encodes CASSEAGPGTQYF.

This CDR3 reads CASSGYRGSGYTF. The DNA for the CDR3 is TGTGCCAGCAGTGGCTACAGGGGTTCTGGCTACACCTTC. The chain joins TRBV12-3 or TRBV12-4 to TRBJ1-2; 7 bases match TRBD1. V lost 5 bases to trimming and J lost 7 bases; unmatched junction nucleotides: 7. This CDR3 has 13 amino acids.

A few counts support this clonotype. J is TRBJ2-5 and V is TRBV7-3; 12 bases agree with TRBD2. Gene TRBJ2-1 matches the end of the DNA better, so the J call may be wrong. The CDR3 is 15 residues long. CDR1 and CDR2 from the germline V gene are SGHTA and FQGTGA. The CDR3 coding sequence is TGTGCCAGCAGCCTTTCTAGCGGGGGGGTCGATGAGCAGTTCTTC. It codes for CASSLSSGGVDEQFF.

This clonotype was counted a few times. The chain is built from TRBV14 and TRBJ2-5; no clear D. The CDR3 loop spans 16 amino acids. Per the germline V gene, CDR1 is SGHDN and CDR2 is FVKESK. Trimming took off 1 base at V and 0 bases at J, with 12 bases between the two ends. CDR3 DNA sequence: TGTGCCAGCAGCCAAGGTAGTGCCCCGTACCAAGAGACCCAGTACTTC. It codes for CASSQGSAPYQETQYF.

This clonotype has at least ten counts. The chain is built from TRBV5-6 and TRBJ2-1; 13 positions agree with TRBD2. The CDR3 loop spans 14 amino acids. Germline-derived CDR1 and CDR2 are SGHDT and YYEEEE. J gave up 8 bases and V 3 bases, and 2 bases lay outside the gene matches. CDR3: CASSYGLAGDEQFF. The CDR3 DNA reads TGTGCCAGCAGCTATGGACTAGCGGGGGATGAGCAGTTCTTC.

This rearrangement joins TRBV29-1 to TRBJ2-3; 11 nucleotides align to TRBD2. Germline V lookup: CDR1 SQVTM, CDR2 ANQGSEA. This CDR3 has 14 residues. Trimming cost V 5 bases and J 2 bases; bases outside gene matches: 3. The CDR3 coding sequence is TGCAGCGTTCTAGCGGGGGGACACACAGATACGCAGTATTTT. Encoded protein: CSVLAGGHTDTQYF.

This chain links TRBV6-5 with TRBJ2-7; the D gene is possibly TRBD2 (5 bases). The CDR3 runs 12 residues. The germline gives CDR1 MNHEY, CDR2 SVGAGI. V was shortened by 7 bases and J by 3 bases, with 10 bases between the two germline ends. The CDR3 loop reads CASTKDFYEQYF. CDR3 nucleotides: TGTGCCAGCACTAAGGACTTCTACGAGCAGTACTTC.

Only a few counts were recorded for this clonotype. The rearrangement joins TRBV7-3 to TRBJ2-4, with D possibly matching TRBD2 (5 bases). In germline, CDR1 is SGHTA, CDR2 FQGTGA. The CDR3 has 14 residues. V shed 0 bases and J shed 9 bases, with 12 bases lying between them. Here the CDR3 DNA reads TGTGCCAGCAGCTTAACCCCCCTTGAGGGCATTCAGTACTTC. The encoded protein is CASSLTPLEGIQYF.

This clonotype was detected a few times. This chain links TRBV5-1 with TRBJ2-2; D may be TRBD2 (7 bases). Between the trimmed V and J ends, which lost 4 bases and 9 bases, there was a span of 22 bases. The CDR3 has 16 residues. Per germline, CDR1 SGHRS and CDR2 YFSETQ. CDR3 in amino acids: CASSLEQGRETRELFF. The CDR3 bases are TGCGCCAGCAGCCTCGAGCAGGGGCGGGAGACCAGGGAGCTGTTTTTT.

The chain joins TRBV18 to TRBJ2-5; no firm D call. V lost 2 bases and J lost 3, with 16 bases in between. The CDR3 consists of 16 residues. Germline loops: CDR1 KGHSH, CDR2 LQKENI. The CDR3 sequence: CASSPYVAGPEETQYF. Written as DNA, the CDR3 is TGTGCCAGCTCACCATATGTCGCAGGTCCCGAAGAGACCCAGTACTTC.

CDR3 sequence: CSALIPWGTRFNEKLFF. The CDR3 DNA is TGCAGTGCCCTAATACCGTGGGGGACTCGGTTTAATGAAAAACTGTTTTTT. The chain employs TRBV20-1 and TRBJ1-4, with D tentatively TRBD1 (5 bases). The CDR3 is made up of 17 amino acids. Trimming took off 6 bases at V and 4 bases at J, with 24 bases between the two ends. CDR1 and CDR2 from the germline V gene are DFQATT and SNEGSKA (reference sequence).

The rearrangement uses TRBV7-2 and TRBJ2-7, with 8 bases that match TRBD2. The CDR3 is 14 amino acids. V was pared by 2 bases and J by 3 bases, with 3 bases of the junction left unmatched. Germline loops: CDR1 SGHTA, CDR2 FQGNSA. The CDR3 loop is CASSLSGGVYEQYF. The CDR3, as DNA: TGTGCCAGCAGCTTATCCGGGGGGGTCTACGAGCAGTACTTC.

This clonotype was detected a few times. The CDR3 nucleotides are TGTGCCAGCAGTGACCCCCAGGGGGGCCAATACAATGAGCAGTTCTTC. It yields the protein CASSDPQGGQYNEQFF. The J gene is TRBJ2-1, the V gene TRBV25-1, with D perhaps matching TRBD1 (7 bases). The CDR3 runs 16 residues. V shed 3 bases and J shed 4 bases, with 16 bases lying between them. Germline V CDR1 and CDR2: MGHDK, SYGVNS.

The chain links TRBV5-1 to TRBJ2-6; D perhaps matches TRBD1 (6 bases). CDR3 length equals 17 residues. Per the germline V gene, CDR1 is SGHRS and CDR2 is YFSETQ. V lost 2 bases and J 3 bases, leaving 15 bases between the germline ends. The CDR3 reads CASSLDLDRFGANVLTF. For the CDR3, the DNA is TGCGCCAGCAGCTTAGACCTCGACAGGTTTGGGGCCAACGTCCTGACTTTC.

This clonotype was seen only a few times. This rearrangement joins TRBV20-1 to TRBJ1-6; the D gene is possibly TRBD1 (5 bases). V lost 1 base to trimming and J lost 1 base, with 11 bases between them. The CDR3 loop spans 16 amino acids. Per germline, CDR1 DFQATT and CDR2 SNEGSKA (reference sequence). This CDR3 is CSARGAGTSYNSPLHF. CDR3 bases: TGCAGTGCTAGAGGGGCAGGGACGTCCTATAATTCACCCCTCCACTTT.

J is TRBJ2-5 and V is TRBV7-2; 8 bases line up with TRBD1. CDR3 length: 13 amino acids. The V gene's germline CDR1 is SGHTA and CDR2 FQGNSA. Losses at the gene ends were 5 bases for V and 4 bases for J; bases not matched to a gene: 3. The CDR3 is CASSRTGPETQYF. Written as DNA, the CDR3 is TGTGCCAGCAGCCGGACAGGGCCAGAGACCCAGTACTTC.

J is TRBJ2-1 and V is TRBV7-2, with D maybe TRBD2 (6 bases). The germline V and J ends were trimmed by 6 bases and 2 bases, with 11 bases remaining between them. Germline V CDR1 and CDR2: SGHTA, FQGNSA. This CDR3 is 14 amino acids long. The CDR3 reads CASRSASAYNEQFF. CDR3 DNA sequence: TGTGCCAGCAGGTCGGCTAGCGCCTACAATGAGCAGTTCTTC.

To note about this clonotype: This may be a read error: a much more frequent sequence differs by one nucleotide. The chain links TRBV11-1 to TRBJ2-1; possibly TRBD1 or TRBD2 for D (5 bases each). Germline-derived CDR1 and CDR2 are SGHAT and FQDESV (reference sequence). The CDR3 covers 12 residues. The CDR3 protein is CASSFNGAAKYF. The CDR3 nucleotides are TGTGCCAGCAGCTTTAACGGGGCCGCGAAGTACTTC.

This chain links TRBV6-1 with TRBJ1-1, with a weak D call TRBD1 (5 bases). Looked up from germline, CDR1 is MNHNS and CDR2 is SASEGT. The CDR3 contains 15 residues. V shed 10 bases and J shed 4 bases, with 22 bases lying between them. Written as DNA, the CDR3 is TGTGCCATTCTCCCACGCGAGACGGGGCTCACTGAAGCTTTCTTT. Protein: CAILPRETGLTEAFF.

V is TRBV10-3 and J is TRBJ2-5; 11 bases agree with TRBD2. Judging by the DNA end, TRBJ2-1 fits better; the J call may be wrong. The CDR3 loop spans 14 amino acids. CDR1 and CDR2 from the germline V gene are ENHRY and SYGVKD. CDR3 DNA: TGTGCCATCAGTGCCACTAGCGGGGGCCATGAGCAGTTCTTC. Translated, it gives CAISATSGGHEQFF.